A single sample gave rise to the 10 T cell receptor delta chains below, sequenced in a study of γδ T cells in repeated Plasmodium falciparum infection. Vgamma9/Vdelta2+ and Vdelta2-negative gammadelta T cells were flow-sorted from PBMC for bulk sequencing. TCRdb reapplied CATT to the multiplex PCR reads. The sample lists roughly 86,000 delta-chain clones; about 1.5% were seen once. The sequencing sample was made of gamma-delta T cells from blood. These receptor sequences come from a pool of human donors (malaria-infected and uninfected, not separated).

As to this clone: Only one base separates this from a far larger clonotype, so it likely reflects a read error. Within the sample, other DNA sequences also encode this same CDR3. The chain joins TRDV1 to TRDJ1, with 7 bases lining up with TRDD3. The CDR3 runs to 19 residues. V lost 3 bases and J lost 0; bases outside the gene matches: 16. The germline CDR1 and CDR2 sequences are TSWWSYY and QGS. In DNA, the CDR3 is TGTGCTCTTGGGGAGAACCCTACTGGGGATATACAGTACACCGATAAACTCATCTTT. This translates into CALGENPTGDIQYTDKLIF.

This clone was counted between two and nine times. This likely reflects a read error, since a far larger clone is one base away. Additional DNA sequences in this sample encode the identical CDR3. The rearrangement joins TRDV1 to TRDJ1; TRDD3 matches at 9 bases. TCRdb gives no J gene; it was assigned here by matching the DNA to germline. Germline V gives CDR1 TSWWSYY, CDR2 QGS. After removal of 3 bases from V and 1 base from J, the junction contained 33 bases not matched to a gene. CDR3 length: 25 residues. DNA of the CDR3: TGTGCTCTTGGGGAGCTTCCAGGACTAGAGGCTTCCCTGGGGTACTGGGGGAGGGGCACCGATAAACTCATCTTT. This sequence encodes CALGELPGLEASLGYWGRGTDKLIF.

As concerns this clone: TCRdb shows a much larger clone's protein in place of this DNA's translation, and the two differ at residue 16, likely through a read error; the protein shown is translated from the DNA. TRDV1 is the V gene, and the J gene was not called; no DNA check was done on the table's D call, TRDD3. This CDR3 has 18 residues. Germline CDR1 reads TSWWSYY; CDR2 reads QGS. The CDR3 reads CALGEHPTGPGGTDKPIF. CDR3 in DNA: TGTGCTCTTGGGGAACATCCTACCGGACCAGGGGGCACCGATAAACCCATCTTT.

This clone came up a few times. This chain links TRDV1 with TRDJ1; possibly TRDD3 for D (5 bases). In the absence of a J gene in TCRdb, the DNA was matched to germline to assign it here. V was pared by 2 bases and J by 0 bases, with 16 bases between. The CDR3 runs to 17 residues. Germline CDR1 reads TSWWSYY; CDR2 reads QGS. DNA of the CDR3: TGTGCTCTTGGGGAAAGGGGGGGTTTTCCGTACACCGATAAACTCATCTTT. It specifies CALGERGGFPYTDKLIF.

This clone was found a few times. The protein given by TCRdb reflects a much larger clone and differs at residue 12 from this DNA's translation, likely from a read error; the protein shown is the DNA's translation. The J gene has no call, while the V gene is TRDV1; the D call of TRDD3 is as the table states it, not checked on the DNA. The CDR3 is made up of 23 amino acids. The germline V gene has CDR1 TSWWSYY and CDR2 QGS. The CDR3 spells CALGELLACGVRDTSLYTDKLIF. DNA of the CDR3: TGTGCTCTTGGGGAACTATTGGCCTGCGGGGTGAGGGATACAAGCCTGTACACCGATAAGCTCATCTTT.

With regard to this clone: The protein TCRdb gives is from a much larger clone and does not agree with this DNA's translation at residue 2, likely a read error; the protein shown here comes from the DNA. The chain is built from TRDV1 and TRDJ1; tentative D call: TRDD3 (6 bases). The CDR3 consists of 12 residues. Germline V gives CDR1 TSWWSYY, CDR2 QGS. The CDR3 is CSLGDPKGELIF. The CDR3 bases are TGTTCTCTTGGGGATCCCAAGGGGGAACTCATCTTT.

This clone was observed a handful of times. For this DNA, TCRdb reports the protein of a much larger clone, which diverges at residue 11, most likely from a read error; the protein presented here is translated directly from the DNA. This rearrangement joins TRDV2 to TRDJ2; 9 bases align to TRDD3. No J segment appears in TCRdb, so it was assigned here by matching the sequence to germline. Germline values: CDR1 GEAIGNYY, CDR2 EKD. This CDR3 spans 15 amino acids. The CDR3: CACDRGDTVTPQLFF. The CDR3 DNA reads TGTGCCTGTGACAGGGGGGATACTGTGACACCACAACTCTTCTTT.

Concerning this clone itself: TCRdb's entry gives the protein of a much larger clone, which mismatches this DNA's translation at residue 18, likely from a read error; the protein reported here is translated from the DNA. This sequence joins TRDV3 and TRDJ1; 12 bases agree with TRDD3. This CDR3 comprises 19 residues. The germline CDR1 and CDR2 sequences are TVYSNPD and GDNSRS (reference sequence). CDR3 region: CAFKRRGPSFSGGYGKLTF. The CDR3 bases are TGTGCCTTTAAGAGGAGGGGGCCTTCCTTTTCTGGGGGATACGGGAAACTCACCTTT.

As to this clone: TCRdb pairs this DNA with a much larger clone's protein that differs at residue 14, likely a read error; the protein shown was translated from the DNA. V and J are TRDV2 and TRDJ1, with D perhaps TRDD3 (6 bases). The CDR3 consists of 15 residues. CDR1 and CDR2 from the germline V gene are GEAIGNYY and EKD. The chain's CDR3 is CACDPGDQYTDKLTF. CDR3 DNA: TGTGCCTGTGATCCCGGGGATCAGTACACCGATAAACTCACCTTT.

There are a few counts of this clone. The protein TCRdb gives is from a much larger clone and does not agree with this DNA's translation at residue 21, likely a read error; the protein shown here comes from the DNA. CDR3 sequence reads: CALGELASYGYWGIRVSWDTQQMFF. CDR3 in DNA: TGTGCTCTTGGGGAATTGGCTTCCTACGGTTACTGGGGGATACGCGTCTCCTGGGACACCCAACAGATGTTTTTC. This chain joins TRDV1 and TRDJ3, with TRDD3 identical over 13 bases. The J gene, missing from TCRdb, was assigned here through DNA to germline matching. The CDR3 spans 25 residues. CDR1 and CDR2 (germline): TSWWSYY, QGS.